Below, 17 T cell receptor beta chains from the same sample are listed, as sequenced in a study of monozygotic twins with inflammatory bowel disease. Reprocessing the 5' RACE reads, TCRdb reports a single entry for every CDR3 protein and omits DNA. In total, the table holds some 400,000 distinct CDR3 sequences. Sample: blood. The receptors shown here come from a human donor with ulcerative colitis or Crohn's disease, or a healthy co-twin of an affected twin (not recorded which).

The rearrangement uses TRBV28 and TRBJ2-2; as DNA is missing, the TRBD1 call by TCRdb cannot be tested. Germline lookup yields CDR1 MDHEN and CDR2 SYDVKM. The CDR3 length is 17 residues. The CDR3 region is CASTLFGGAWNTGELFF.

The chain combines TRBV7-8 with TRBJ2-6; the TCRdb D gene call, TRBD2, has no DNA to confirm it. Germline CDR1 is SGHVS and CDR2 is FQNEAQ. This CDR3 is 18 amino acids long. The CDR3: CASSLRTSGMIVANVLTF.

V gene TRBV27 combines with J gene TRBJ1-2; TCRdb outputs TRBD1, but without DNA this stays unchecked. CDR3 length: 15 residues. The V gene's germline CDR1 is MNHEY and CDR2 SMNVEV (reference sequence). The chain's CDR3 is CASSPSTTGPYGYTF.

The chain combines TRBV6-5 with TRBJ2-5. The CDR3 runs 13 residues. CDR1 MNHEY and CDR2 SVGAGI come from the germline V gene. The CDR3 sequence: CASSYGSVETQYF.

This chain links TRBV24-1 with TRBJ2-3; TCRdb's assignment of TRBD2 cannot be checked, as there is no DNA. Germline assignment: CDR1 KGHDR and CDR2 SFDVKD. The CDR3 covers 17 residues. CDR3 sequence: CATSDLNSGRVTDTQYF.

This chain uses TRBV27 with TRBJ2-1; TCRdb indicates TRBD1, and absent DNA this call remains unverified. Germline V gene sequence: CDR1 MNHEY, CDR2 SMNVEV (reference sequence). The CDR3 has 15 amino acids. The CDR3 is CASSFEGVSYNEQFF.

The rearrangement links TRBV3-1 to TRBJ2-1; TCRdb's D gene call, TRBD2, goes unchecked for lack of DNA. This CDR3 region has 15 residues. Per the germline V gene, CDR1 is LGHDT and CDR2 is YNNKEL (reference sequence). CDR3 amino acids: CASSQPGLGLSEQFF.

V and J are TRBV20-1 and TRBJ1-5; TCRdb names TRBD1, which stays unverified in the absence of DNA. The germline V gene encodes CDR1 DFQATT and CDR2 SNEGSKA (reference sequence). There are 15 residues in the CDR3. The chain's CDR3 is CSASEGTEVVQPQHF.

The V and J genes are TRBV29-1 and TRBJ2-1; TCRdb names TRBD2, which stays unverified in the absence of DNA. The CDR3 loop spans 16 amino acids. Germline CDR1 and CDR2: SQVTM and ANQGSEA. The CDR3 is CSAGLAGASSYNEQFF.

The gene calls are TRBV18 and TRBJ2-3; TCRdb's D call of TRBD1 is untestable without DNA. The CDR3 extends over 15 amino acids. From germline, CDR1 is KGHSH and CDR2 LQKENI. This CDR3 reads CASSPGQGAADTQYF.

The CDR3 loop is CASSQVSDEQFF. The chain recombines TRBV4-2 with TRBJ2-1. Germline-derived CDR1 and CDR2 are LGHNA and YNFKEQ. The CDR3 runs 12 residues.

The rearrangement joins TRBV25-1 to TRBJ2-7. There are 14 residues in the CDR3. Germline CDR1 is MGHDK and CDR2 is SYGVNS. The CDR3 here is CASSESMVTYEQYF.

V and J are TRBV20-1 and TRBJ2-1. Germline V gene sequence: CDR1 DFQATT, CDR2 SNEGSKA (reference sequence). This CDR3 has 13 amino acids. CDR3 in amino acids: CSVGRGTYNEQFF.

The chain joins TRBV3-1 to TRBJ2-2. Germline V gene data show CDR1 as LGHDT and CDR2 as YNNKEL (reference sequence). The CDR3 extends over 12 amino acids. CDR3 amino acids: CASSQEGGELFF. The variable domain in full, with the rest retrieved from reference TRBV3-1 and TRBJ2-2, is DTAVSQTPKYLVTQMGNDKSIKCEQNLGHDTMYWYKQDSKKFLKIMFSYNNKELIINETVPNRFSPKSPDKAHLNLHINSLELGDSAVYFCASSQEGGELFFGEGSRLTVL.

The chain combines TRBV9 with TRBJ2-6; as DNA is missing, the TRBD1 call by TCRdb cannot be tested. Germline loops: CDR1 SGDLS, CDR2 YYNGEE. CDR3 length equals 16 residues. The CDR3 sequence: CASSVAGAPGANVLTF.

The chain uses TRBV7-2 and TRBJ2-2; there is no DNA to check the TCRdb D call of TRBD1. Germline V gives CDR1 SGHTA, CDR2 FQGNSA. CDR3 length: 16 amino acids. The chain's CDR3 is CASSSQRGVNTGELFF. Full variable domain (remainder filled in from reference TRBV7-2 and TRBJ2-2): GAGVSQSPSNKVTEKGKDVELRCDPISGHTALYWYRQSLGQGLEFLIYFQGNSAPDKSGLPSDRFSAERTGGSVSTLTIQRTQQEDSAVYLCASSSQRGVNTGELFFGEGSRLTVL.

The chain is built from TRBV4-1 and TRBJ2-7. This CDR3 has 16 residues. From germline, CDR1 is MGHRA and CDR2 YSYEKL. The CDR3 is CASSQDRDRGSYEQYF.